This note documents a single T cell receptor (beta chain) sequence. In the original processing: Reference gene primers were amplified, and this amplification served to estimate nucleated cell counts. Assay: immunoSEQ multiplex PCR; the TCRdb copy retains only in-frame clones and omits some. The DNA was the basis for D and trimming; V, J and clone size are from that table. The sample contains some 90,000 clones, roughly 80% of which appear only once. The CDR3 is 12 amino acids. With 2 bases removed from V and 7 bases from J, the gap between germline ends came to 9 bases. Germline values: CDR1 SGHRS, CDR2 YFSETQ. These data belong to a study of blood T cell repertoires in COVID-19. Background on the study: The United States, Italy and Spain supplied acute and convalescent COVID-19 samples. T cells, B-cell-depleted T cells, or PBMCs provided the cDNA or gDNA that served as material.

The source material was peripheral blood. The chain joins TRBV5-1 to TRBJ1-2; TRBD1 is a possible D gene (6 bases). The origin of this receptor is a human donor in a cohort sampled during active COVID-19. The DNA for the CDR3 is TGCGCCAGCAGCTTACCAGGGGCTGGCTACACCTTC. It yields the protein CASSLPGAGYTF.